These 15 T cell receptor beta chains originate from one sample sequenced in a study of neurological immune-mediated disorders. TCRdb reprocessed the 5' RACE reads via MiXCR and lists one record per CDR3 protein. The sample includes about 80,000 distinct CDR3 sequences, about 5% seen only once; the top ten take roughly 2.2%. The sequenced sample was PBMCs. The source of these receptors is a woman aged 30 to 39 with multiple sclerosis.

This clonotype was seen repeatedly, ten times or more. This chain joins TRBV7-8 and TRBJ2-5, with 7 bases that match TRBD2. Germline CDR1 and CDR2: SGHVS and FQNEAQ. The CDR3 is 13 residues long. J gave up 4 bases and V 1 base, and 0 bases lay outside the gene matches. CDR3 DNA: TGTGCCAGCAGCTTAGGACTAGCAGAGACCCAGTACTTC. Translation: CASSLGLAETQYF. Full variable domain (remainder filled in from reference TRBV7-8 and TRBJ2-5): GAGVSQSPRYKVAKRGQDVALRCDPISGHVSLFWYQQALGQGPEFLTYFQNEAQLDKSGLPSDRFFAERPEGSVSTLKIQRTQQEDSAVYLCASSLGLAETQYFGPGTRLLVL.

This clonotype has at least ten counts. The chain links TRBV28 to TRBJ1-2; D unresolved. Germline assignment: CDR1 MDHEN and CDR2 SYDVKM. Trimming removed 7 bases from V and 0 bases from J, with 12 bases in between. This CDR3 has 14 residues. Here the CDR3 DNA reads TGTGCCAGCACCATCCATGGCTCTAACTATGGCTACACCTTC. It encodes CASTIHGSNYGYTF.

This clonotype was counted ten times or more. CDR3 loop: CASSSGLVPGELFF. For the CDR3, the DNA is TGCGCCAGCAGCTCAGGACTAGTGCCCGGGGAGCTGTTTTTT. The chain has TRBV5-1 and TRBJ2-2, with 7 bases identical to TRBD2. The V segment lost 3 bases and the J segment 6 bases; nucleotides outside the gene matches: 5. This CDR3 contains 14 residues. CDR1 is SGHRS, CDR2 YFSETQ, per germline. Full variable domain (outside the CDR3, taken from reference TRBV5-1 and TRBJ2-2): KAGVTQTPRYLIKTRGQQVTLSCSPISGHRSVSWYQQTPGQGLQFLFEYFSETQRNKGNFPGRFSGRQFSNSRSEMNVSTLELGDSALYLCASSSGLVPGELFFGEGSRLTVL.

This clonotype was picked up a small number of times. The chain uses TRBV28 and TRBJ1-1; possible D gene TRBD1, 5 bases. Germline V gene data show CDR1 as MDHEN and CDR2 as SYDVKM. This CDR3 contains 14 residues. The V gene lost 8 bases and the J gene lost 2 bases, with 15 bases spanning the gap. The CDR3, as DNA: TGTGCCAGCGTCCCGGTGCAGGGCAACACTGAAGCTTTCTTT. Amino acid sequence: CASVPVQGNTEAFF.

This clonotype was counted between two and nine times. The V and J genes are TRBV5-5 and TRBJ2-4; no definite D call. Trimming removed 4 bases at V and 0 bases at J, with 20 bases between. CDR1 and CDR2 (germline): SGHKS, YYEKEE (reference sequence). The CDR3 has 18 residues. The DNA of the CDR3 is TGTGCCAGCAGCCCGACACGGATAAGGCCGCTAGCCAAAAACATTCAGTACTTC. This translates into CASSPTRIRPLAKNIQYF. The whole variable domain, filled in from reference TRBV5-5 and TRBJ2-4, reads DAGVTQSPTHLIKTRGQQVTLRCSPISGHKSVSWYQQVLGQGPQFIFQYYEKEERGRGNFPDRFSARQFPNYSSELNVNALLLGDSALYLCASSPTRIRPLAKNIQYFGAGTRLSVL.

This clonotype was counted at least ten times. The chain employs TRBV5-1 and TRBJ2-1, with D tentatively TRBD1 (5 bases). The CDR3 runs to 15 residues. The V and J ends lost 0 bases and 9 bases respectively, with 16 bases between them. Germline V CDR1 and CDR2: SGHRS, YFSETQ. The CDR3 here is CASSLGAGPSGEQFF. CDR3 coding DNA: TGCGCCAGCAGCTTGGGTGCAGGGCCATCGGGTGAGCAGTTCTTC. Full variable domain (rest looked up from reference TRBV5-1 and TRBJ2-1): KAGVTQTPRYLIKTRGQQVTLSCSPISGHRSVSWYQQTPGQGLQFLFEYFSETQRNKGNFPGRFSGRQFSNSRSEMNVSTLELGDSALYLCASSLGAGPSGEQFFGPGTRLTVL.

This clonotype occurred many times. This rearrangement joins TRBV5-1 to TRBJ2-7; 8 nucleotides line up with TRBD2. Germline-derived CDR1 and CDR2 are SGHRS and YFSETQ. With 2 bases clipped from V and 3 bases from J, the junction kept 13 bases outside the gene matches. CDR3 length: 17 residues. The CDR3 sequence: CASSFGTRPSTNYEQYF. Written as DNA, the CDR3 is TGCGCCAGCAGCTTCGGGACTAGACCGTCCACCAACTACGAGCAGTACTTC. The entire variable domain, with the rest obtained from reference TRBV5-1 and TRBJ2-7, is as follows: KAGVTQTPRYLIKTRGQQVTLSCSPISGHRSVSWYQQTPGQGLQFLFEYFSETQRNKGNFPGRFSGRQFSNSRSEMNVSTLELGDSALYLCASSFGTRPSTNYEQYFGPGTRLTVT.

This clonotype has ten or more counts. This chain joins TRBV5-1 and TRBJ1-6; TRBD1 is a possible D gene (5 bases). Germline-derived CDR1 and CDR2 are SGHRS and YFSETQ. Trimming cost V 0 bases and J 9 bases, with 16 bases left between them. The length of the CDR3 is 16 residues. The CDR3 nucleotides read TGCGCCAGCAGCTTGGGGGGGACGGCCGACGGTTCACCCCTCCACTTT. It is translated as CASSLGGTADGSPLHF.

This clonotype occurred many times. The rearrangement joins TRBV3-1 to TRBJ2-2; a possible D gene is TRBD1 (6 bases). The germline V gene has CDR1 LGHDT and CDR2 YNNKEL (reference sequence). V was trimmed by 5 bases and J by 4 bases, leaving 17 bases between them. The CDR3 runs to 16 residues. As DNA, the CDR3 is TGTGCCAGCAGCGCAAACCGGGACATCTTCACCGGGGAGCTGTTTTTT. It specifies CASSANRDIFTGELFF.

This clonotype was counted between two and nine times. V is TRBV2 and J is TRBJ2-7, with a weak D call TRBD1 (5 bases). Germline loops: CDR1 SNHLY, CDR2 FYNNEI. Trimming cost V 4 bases and J 5 bases, with 15 bases left between them. The CDR3 extends over 14 amino acids. The CDR3 here is CASSALRQLDEQYV. Here the CDR3 DNA reads TGTGCCAGCAGTGCCCTGAGACAGTTGGACGAGCAGTACGTC.

This clonotype was seen only once. V is TRBV24-1 and J is TRBJ1-5, with TRBD1 matching 9 bases. Germline trimming cut 4 bases from V and 1 base from J; bases unmatched to any gene: 4. This CDR3 region has 16 residues. Germline loops: CDR1 KGHDR, CDR2 SFDVKD. The CDR3 sequence: CATSDPGTGSNQPQHF. In DNA form, the CDR3 reads TGTGCCACCAGTGACCCAGGGACAGGGAGCAATCAGCCCCAGCATTTT.

This clonotype has ten or more counts. This rearrangement joins TRBV5-1 to TRBJ2-2; D is unclear. Trimming pared 0 bases from V and 3 bases from J, leaving 9 bases between. The germline V gene has CDR1 SGHRS and CDR2 YFSETQ. The CDR3 is 15 amino acids. For the CDR3, the DNA is TGCGCCAGCAGCTTGGTAGCCCGGCACACCGGGGAGCTGTTTTTT. Residues: CASSLVARHTGELFF.

The table lists this clonotype with many counts. The chain uses TRBV5-1 and TRBJ2-7; 8 nucleotides line up with TRBD2. The CDR3 spans 14 residues. After removal of 4 bases from V and 1 base from J, the junction contained 4 bases not matched to a gene. Germline CDR1 reads SGHRS; CDR2 reads YFSETQ. The CDR3 DNA reads as TGCGCCAGCAGCCGGGAGGGGGGATCCTACGAGCAGTACTTC. It translates to CASSREGGSYEQYF.

In its sample, this clonotype was seen many times. The chain combines TRBV3-1 with TRBJ2-1, with unresolved D. This CDR3 comprises 19 residues. With 1 base removed from V and 3 bases from J, the gap between germline ends came to 22 bases. CDR1 and CDR2 (germline): LGHDT, YNNKEL (reference sequence). The CDR3 loop is CASSQVNRPSSRVYNEQFF. Written as DNA, the CDR3 is TGTGCCAGCAGCCAAGTAAACCGCCCATCCAGTAGGGTCTACAATGAGCAGTTCTTC.

This clonotype was seen repeatedly, ten times or more. This sequence joins TRBV10-3 and TRBJ2-2; 10 positions match TRBD2. The CDR3 consists of 16 residues. The junction had 7 bases not matched to a gene; V was cut back by 7 bases and J by 2 bases. Germline loops: CDR1 ENHRY, CDR2 SYGVKD. The CDR3 nucleotides are TGTGCCATCACCGCGAGCGGGAGGGCCAACACCGGGGAGCTGTTTTTT. Its protein product is CAITASGRANTGELFF.